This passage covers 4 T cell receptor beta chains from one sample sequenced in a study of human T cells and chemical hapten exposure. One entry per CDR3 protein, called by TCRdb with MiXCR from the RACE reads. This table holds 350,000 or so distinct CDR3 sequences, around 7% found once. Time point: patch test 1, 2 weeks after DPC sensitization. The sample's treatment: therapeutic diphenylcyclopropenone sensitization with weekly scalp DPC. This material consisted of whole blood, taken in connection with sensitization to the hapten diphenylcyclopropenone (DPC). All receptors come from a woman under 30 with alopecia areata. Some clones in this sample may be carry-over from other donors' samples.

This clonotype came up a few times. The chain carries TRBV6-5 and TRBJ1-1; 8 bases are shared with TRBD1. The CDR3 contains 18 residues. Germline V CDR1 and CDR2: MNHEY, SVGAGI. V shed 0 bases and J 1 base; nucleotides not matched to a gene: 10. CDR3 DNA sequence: TGTGCCAGCAGTTACTCGAGTAGGGCAGGGGGCTCGAACACTGAAGCTTTCTTT. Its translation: CASSYSSRAGGSNTEAFF.

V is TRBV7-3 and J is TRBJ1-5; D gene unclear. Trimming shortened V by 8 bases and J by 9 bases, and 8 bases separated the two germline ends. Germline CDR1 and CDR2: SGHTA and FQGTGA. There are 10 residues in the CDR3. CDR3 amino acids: CASRVRPQHF. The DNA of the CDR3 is TGTGCCAGCCGAGTCAGGCCCCAGCATTTT. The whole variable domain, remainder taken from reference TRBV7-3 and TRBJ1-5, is GAGVSQTPSNKVTEKGKYVELRCDPISGHTALYWYRQSLGQGPEFLIYFQGTGAADDSGLPNDRFFAVRPEGSVSTLKIQRTERGDSAVYLCASRVRPQHFGDGTRLSIL.

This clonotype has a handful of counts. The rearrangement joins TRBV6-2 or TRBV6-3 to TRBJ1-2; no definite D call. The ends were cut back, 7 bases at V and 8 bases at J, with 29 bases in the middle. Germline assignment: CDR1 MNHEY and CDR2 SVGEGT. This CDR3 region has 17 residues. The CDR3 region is CASIQRMRTESRGGYTF. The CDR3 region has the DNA TGTGCCAGCATCCAACGGATGAGGACTGAATCCCGAGGGGGCTACACCTTC.

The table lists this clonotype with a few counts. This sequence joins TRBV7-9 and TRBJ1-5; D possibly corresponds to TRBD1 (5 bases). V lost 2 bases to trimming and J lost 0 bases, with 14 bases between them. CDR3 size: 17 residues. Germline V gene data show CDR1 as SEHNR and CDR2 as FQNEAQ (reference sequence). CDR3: CASSLSGGLSSNQPQHF. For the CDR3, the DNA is TGTGCCAGCAGCTTATCTGGGGGACTCAGTAGCAATCAGCCCCAGCATTTT.